A single sample gave rise to the 28 T cell receptor beta chains below, sequenced in a study of chemoradiotherapy in HPV16-positive cancers. Sequenced by immunoSEQ multiplex PCR; TCRdb stores in-frame clones only, minus some. The sample shows some 34,000 clones, approximately 92% of them seen only once. The specimen comprised blood, sampled from a patient who underwent chemoradiotherapy. The origin of the receptors is a human donor with HPV-associated anogenital cancer.

The J gene is TRBJ1-1, the V gene TRBV7-2, with D maybe TRBD1 (5 bases). Germline CDR1 SGHTA, CDR2 FQGNSA. This CDR3 region has 14 residues. V was trimmed by 5 bases and J by 4 bases, leaving 14 bases between them. As DNA, the CDR3 is TGTGCCAGCAGCCCCCGGACAAGGTCCACTGAAGCTTTCTTT. As protein: CASSPRTRSTEAFF.

The V call is TRBV7-3, the J call TRBJ2-3; no clear D gene. This CDR3 has 17 residues. Germline V gene data show CDR1 as SGHTA and CDR2 as FQGTGA. Trimming cost V 1 base and J 0 bases, with 14 bases left between them. CDR3 bases: TGTGCCAGCAGCTTAAGCGGCCTGAGCCCTAGCACAGATACGCAGTATTTT. This codes for CASSLSGLSPSTDTQYF.

This chain links TRBV5-1 with TRBJ2-2, with TRBD2 as a possible D gene (5 bases). Germline V gives CDR1 SGHRS, CDR2 YFSETQ. The CDR3 covers 15 residues. V lost 2 bases and J lost 9, with 17 bases in between. The CDR3 DNA follows: TGCGCCAGCAGCTTACTAGTATCAGACATGAGGGAGCTGTTTTTT. It translates to CASSLLVSDMRELFF.

J is TRBJ1-1 and V is TRBV5-4, with D possibly TRBD1 on 5 matching bases. This CDR3 is built from 16 residues. CDR1 is SGHNT, CDR2 YYREEE, per germline (reference sequence). V was cut by 0 bases and J by 4 bases, with 16 bases left in between. This chain's CDR3 is CASSLGGELEVTEAFF. The CDR3 DNA reads TGTGCCAGCAGCTTGGGAGGGGAATTGGAGGTCACTGAAGCTTTCTTT. The variable domain in full, completed from reference TRBV5-4 and TRBJ1-1, reads ETGVTQSPTHLIKTRGQQVTLRCSSQSGHNTVSWYQQALGQGPQFIFQYYREEENGRGNFPPRFSGLQFPNYSSELNVNALELDDSALYLCASSLGGELEVTEAFFGQGTRLTVV.

This clone was observed once. The chain recombines TRBV30 with TRBJ1-2, with no clear D. The V end was cut by 5 bases, the J end by 4 bases, with 5 bases between. The germline V gene encodes CDR1 GTSNPN and CDR2 SVGIG (reference sequence). This CDR3 contains 10 residues. The CDR3 sequence: CAWGPYGYTF. In DNA form, the CDR3 reads TGTGCCTGGGGCCCCTATGGCTACACCTTC.

The chain is built from TRBV9 and TRBJ2-5; 13 positions agree with TRBD2. The CDR3 runs to 18 residues. Germline V CDR1 and CDR2: SGDLS, YYNGEE. Unmatched junction bases numbered 13, after V lost 5 bases and J lost 3 bases. The CDR3 bases are TGTGCCAGCAGTGGGCGGGTTACCGGGACTAGCGGGAAAGAGACCCAGTACTTC. Protein: CASSGRVTGTSGKETQYF.

In DNA, the CDR3 is TGTGCCAGCAGTGCGGGGACAGGGCCTGGAAACACCATATATTTT. Residues: CASSAGTGPGNTIYF. V gene TRBV2 combines with J gene TRBJ1-3; 9 nucleotides align to TRBD1. Germline loops: CDR1 SNHLY, CDR2 FYNNEI. The CDR3 length is 15 residues. The V and J ends lost 4 bases and 2 bases, in that order; junction bases with no gene match: 3.

The chain is built from TRBV11-2 and TRBJ1-2, with 7 bases fitting TRBD1. The CDR3 is 16 amino acids. The trim removed 3 bases at V and 1 base at J, leaving 8 bases unmatched. Germline assignment: CDR1 SGHAT and CDR2 FQNNGV. The DNA of the CDR3 is TGTGCCAGCAGCTTTCAAGGGACAGCTATTAACTATGGCTACACCTTC. Protein sequence: CASSFQGTAINYGYTF.

The chain couples TRBV19 to TRBJ2-7; 9 bases are shared with TRBD1. This CDR3 is 15 amino acids long. V was pared by 7 bases and J by 2 bases, with 9 bases of the junction left unmatched. CDR1 LNHDA and CDR2 SQIVND come from the germline V gene (reference sequence). CDR3 residues: CASNPQGASPYEQYF. DNA of the CDR3: TGTGCCAGTAACCCACAGGGGGCCAGTCCCTACGAGCAGTACTTC.

The chain employs TRBV18 and TRBJ2-1; tentatively, D is TRBD2 (6 bases). Germline V gives CDR1 KGHSH, CDR2 LQKENI. The CDR3 contains 13 residues. Trimming shortened V by 3 bases and J by 7 bases, and 10 bases separated the two germline ends. The CDR3, as DNA: TGTGCCAGCTCACCGGGAGGTCCTAATGAGCAGTTCTTC. It yields the protein CASSPGGPNEQFF. Full variable domain (outside the CDR3, taken from reference TRBV18 and TRBJ2-1): NAGVMQNPRHLVRRRGQEARLRCSPMKGHSHVYWYRQLPEEGLKFMVYLQKENIIDESGMPKERFSAEFPKEGPSILRIQQVVRGDSAAYFCASSPGGPNEQFFGPGTRLTVL.

This clone has only one observation. This chain links TRBV7-9 with TRBJ2-2; TRBD2 aligns across 15 bases. The germline gives CDR1 SEHNR, CDR2 FQNEAQ (reference sequence). V gave up 3 bases and J gave up 4 bases; unmatched junction bases: 9. CDR3 length equals 19 residues. In DNA form, the CDR3 reads TGTGCCAGCAGCTTTCCGGGACTAGCGGGGGGTGGAGCCACCGGGGAGCTGTTTTTT. It specifies CASSFPGLAGGGATGELFF.

The chain links TRBV5-1 to TRBJ2-7, with 10 bases lining up with TRBD2. Losses at the gene ends were 0 bases for V and 4 bases for J; bases not matched to a gene: 4. This CDR3 spans 15 amino acids. Germline V CDR1 and CDR2: SGHRS, YFSETQ. The CDR3 nucleotides read TGCGCCAGCAGCTTGGCTAGCGGGGGAATTTACGAGCAGTACTTC. This translates into CASSLASGGIYEQYF.

The CDR3 DNA reads TGCGCCAGCAGCTTGGCCTATTGGAGAACGGATGGCTACACCTTC. It encodes CASSLAYWRTDGYTF. The genes are TRBV5-1 and TRBJ1-2, with no clear D. CDR1 SGHRS and CDR2 YFSETQ come from the germline V gene. Trimming removed 0 bases at V and 6 bases at J, with 15 bases between. This CDR3 is 15 amino acids long.

The rearrangement joins TRBV7-9 to TRBJ2-7; D is undetermined. The germline V gene encodes CDR1 SEHNR and CDR2 FQNEAQ (reference sequence). Between the trimmed V and J ends, which lost 0 bases and 6 bases, there was a span of 6 bases. The CDR3 extends over 12 amino acids. CDR3 residues: CASSLAAPEQYF. Written as DNA, the CDR3 is TGTGCCAGCAGCTTAGCGGCCCCCGAGCAGTACTTC.

V usage is TRBV5-1 and J usage is TRBJ1-3; D gene ambiguous. Germline values: CDR1 SGHRS, CDR2 YFSETQ. The CDR3 is 16 amino acids. Trimming removed 4 bases from V and 2 bases from J, with 16 bases in between. CDR3 in amino acids: CASSETGGRAGNTIYF. The DNA for the CDR3 is TGCGCCAGCAGCGAAACTGGTGGGAGGGCTGGAAACACCATATATTTT.

The chain couples TRBV5-1 to TRBJ1-2; weak D call: TRBD1 (5 bases). Looked up from germline, CDR1 is SGHRS and CDR2 is YFSETQ. The CDR3 runs 13 residues. Trimming pared 0 bases from V and 3 bases from J, leaving 6 bases between. This CDR3 is CASSLARDYGYTF. The CDR3 DNA reads TGCGCCAGCAGCTTGGCCAGGGACTATGGCTACACCTTC.

The chain has TRBV10-3 and TRBJ1-5, with D possibly TRBD1 on 6 matching bases. CDR1 and CDR2 from the germline V gene are ENHRY and SYGVKD. V was pared by 3 bases and J by 5 bases, with 11 bases between. The CDR3 spans 14 residues. Here the CDR3 reads CAISDAGADQPQHF. In DNA, the CDR3 is TGTGCCATCAGTGATGCGGGGGCAGATCAGCCCCAGCATTTT.

The V gene is TRBV19, the J gene TRBJ1-2; D ambiguous. Germline V gene lookup returns CDR1 LNHDA and CDR2 SQIVND (reference sequence). The length of the CDR3 is 14 residues. V lost 5 bases to trimming and J lost 8 bases, with 18 bases between them. The CDR3, as DNA: TGTGCCAGTAGTGTGGAGTCCAGGATAGGAGGCTACACCTTC. Its translation is CASSVESRIGGYTF.

The chain combines TRBV5-8 with TRBJ2-2; TRBD1 matches 8 bases. CDR1 and CDR2 (germline): SGHTS, YDEGEE. There are 15 residues in the CDR3. With V trimmed by 7 bases and J by 5 bases, 10 bases remained unmatched. The CDR3 region is CASSPRDRGTGELFF. DNA of the CDR3: TGTGCCAGCTCCCCAAGAGACAGGGGTACCGGGGAGCTGTTTTTT. The full variable domain, its missing parts supplied by reference TRBV5-8 and TRBJ2-2, is EAGVTQSPTHLIKTRGQQATLRCSPISGHTSVYWYQQALGLGLQFLLWYDEGEERNRGNFPPRFSGRQFPNYSSELNVNALELEDSALYLCASSPRDRGTGELFFGEGSRLTVL.

This clone appeared a few times. This sequence joins TRBV11-2 and TRBJ2-2, with a tentative D call TRBD1 (5 bases). V was shortened by 3 bases and J by 5 bases, with 7 bases between the two germline ends. Germline CDR1 reads SGHAT; CDR2 reads FQNNGV. The CDR3 is made up of 13 amino acids. The chain's CDR3 is CASSFRDTGELFF. For the CDR3, the DNA is TGTGCCAGCAGCTTCAGGGATACCGGGGAGCTGTTTTTT.

This clone appeared a single time. The chain uses TRBV11-2 and TRBJ1-2, with D maybe TRBD1 (5 bases). Trimming took 5 bases from V and 8 from J, leaving 15 bases between them. Germline CDR1 reads SGHAT; CDR2 reads FQNNGV. This CDR3 contains 13 residues. The CDR3 here is CASSTTGARGYTF. As DNA, the CDR3 is TGTGCCAGCAGCACCACAGGAGCCCGGGGCTACACCTTC.

The genes are TRBV30 and TRBJ2-3, with D possibly called TRBD1 or TRBD2 (6 bases each). V dropped 3 bases and J dropped 2 bases, with 12 bases sitting between them. Germline assignment: CDR1 GTSNPN and CDR2 SVGIG (reference sequence). The CDR3 is made up of 14 amino acids. The CDR3, as DNA: TGTGCCTGGAGGAAGGGGGGTTTCACAGATACGCAGTATTTT. Its protein product is CAWRKGGFTDTQYF.

The V call is TRBV29-1, the J call TRBJ1-5, with 8 bases aligning to TRBD1. V lost 6 bases to trimming and J lost 0 bases; unmatched junction nucleotides: 13. The CDR3 has 17 residues. The germline gives CDR1 SQVTM, CDR2 ANQGSEA. In nucleotides, the CDR3 is TGCAGCGTGATGGGGGGGGACAGGTCTTATAGCAATCAGCCCCAGCATTTT. It specifies CSVMGGDRSYSNQPQHF.

The V and J genes are TRBV2 and TRBJ1-6; TRBD1 is a possible D gene (5 bases). This CDR3 region has 14 residues. V was pared by 6 bases and J by 7 bases, with 13 bases between. CDR1 and CDR2 (germline): SNHLY, FYNNEI. CDR3 nucleotide sequence: TGTGCCAGCAGGAGGCGGGGGGAAAATTCACCCCTCCACTTT. It yields the protein CASRRRGENSPLHF.

The chain couples TRBV12-5 to TRBJ2-3; D gene ambiguous. CDR3 length: 14 residues. Trimming cost V 1 base and J 2 bases, with 7 bases left between them. Looked up from germline, CDR1 is LGHNT and CDR2 is FRNRAP. CDR3 loop: CASGLGHVTDTQYF. In DNA form, the CDR3 reads TGTGCTAGTGGTTTGGGGCATGTCACAGATACGCAGTATTTT.

The V and J genes are TRBV18 and TRBJ1-6, with TRBD1 as a possible D gene (5 bases). The V and J ends lost 2 bases and 7 bases respectively, with 9 bases between them. The CDR3 runs to 14 residues. Per germline, CDR1 KGHSH and CDR2 LQKENI. CDR3 nucleotides: TGTGCCAGCTCACCATGGGCAGGGAATTCACCCCTCCACTTT. Translating gives CASSPWAGNSPLHF.

This chain joins TRBV2 and TRBJ2-2, with TRBD1 matching 10 bases. V was clipped by 5 bases and J by 6 bases; unmatched bases: 3. Per the germline V gene, CDR1 is SNHLY and CDR2 is FYNNEI. The CDR3 covers 14 residues. In DNA, the CDR3 is TGTGCCAGCAGTCGGGACAGGGGATCCGGGGAGCTGTTTTTT. It translates to CASSRDRGSGELFF.

The chain recombines TRBV7-2 with TRBJ1-1; no clear D. Looked up from germline, CDR1 is SGHTA and CDR2 is FQGNSA. V was shortened by 1 base and J by 0 bases, with 15 bases between the two germline ends. The CDR3 spans 17 residues. The CDR3 spells CASSLDQLTFMNTEAFF. Here the CDR3 DNA reads TGTGCCAGCAGCTTAGATCAGCTCACCTTCATGAACACTGAAGCTTTCTTT.